This entry describes one TCR beta chain. Its cognate antigen is unknown. The PCR contained 60 Vbeta and 13 Jbeta primers. Sequencing was performed with immunoSEQ multiplex PCR; in TCRdb, only in-frame clones are kept and a portion is missing. The sample has approximately 130,000 clones, over 70% seen once. The data stem from a study of cytomegalovirus exposure and HLA in healthy donors. In the study overall: Previous work identified some 120 million unique TCR beta sequences from about 179 million T cells. Findings of the study overall: Later analysis demonstrated an association between a missense DCLRE1C variant and TCR beta V- and J-gene trimming.

V was pared by 5 bases and J by 6 bases, with 13 bases of the junction left unmatched. From germline, CDR1 is SGHAT and CDR2 FQNNGV. This CDR3 contains 17 residues. The source material was PBMCs. The genes are TRBV11-2 and TRBJ2-7, with 13 bases that match TRBD2. This clonotype was sampled from a man aged 30 to 39 in good health and CMV-seronegative. CDR3 protein: CASSPQRTSGSWGEQYF. In DNA, the CDR3 is TGTGCCAGCAGCCCCCAGCGGACTAGCGGGAGTTGGGGCGAGCAGTACTTC.